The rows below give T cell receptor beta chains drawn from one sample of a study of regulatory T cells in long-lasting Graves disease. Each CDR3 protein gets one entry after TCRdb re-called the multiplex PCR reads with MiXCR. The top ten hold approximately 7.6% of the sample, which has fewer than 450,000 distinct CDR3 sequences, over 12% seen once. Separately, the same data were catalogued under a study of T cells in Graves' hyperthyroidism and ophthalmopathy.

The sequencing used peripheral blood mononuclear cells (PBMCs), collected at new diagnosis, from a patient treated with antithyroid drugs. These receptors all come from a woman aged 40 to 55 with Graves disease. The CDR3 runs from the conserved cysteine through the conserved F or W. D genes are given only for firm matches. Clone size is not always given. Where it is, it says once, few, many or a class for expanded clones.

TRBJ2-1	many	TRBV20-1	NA	CSASVTRGYNEQFF	TGCAGTGCTAGTGTTACGCGGGGATACAATGAGCAGTTCTTC
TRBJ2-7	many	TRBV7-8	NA	CASSSQGGPYEQYF	TGTGCCAGCAGCTCTCAGGGTGGCCCCTACGAGCAGTACTTC
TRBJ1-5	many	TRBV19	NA	CASSMGRRYGQPQHF	TGTGCCAGTAGTATGGGAAGGCGGTACGGTCAGCCCCAGCATTTT
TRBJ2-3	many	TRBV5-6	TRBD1	CASSDRDRGPTDTQYF	TGTGCCAGCAGCGACCGGGACAGGGGTCCCACAGATACGCAGTATTTT
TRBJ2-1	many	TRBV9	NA	CASSEGRYNEQFF	TGTGCCAGCAGCGAGGGACGTTACAATGAGCAGTTCTTC
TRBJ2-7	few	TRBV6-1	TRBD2	CASTRLAPGEQYF	TGTGCCAGCACCAGACTAGCTCCGGGGGAGCAGTACTTC
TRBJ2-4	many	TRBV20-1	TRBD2	CSATSNFWTSGSNIQYF	TGCAGTGCTACAAGCAACTTTTGGACTAGCGGATCAAACATTCAGTACTTC
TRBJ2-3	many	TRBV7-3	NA	CASSLTLISTDTQYF	TGTGCCAGCAGCTTAACTCTCATTAGCACAGATACGCAGTATTTT
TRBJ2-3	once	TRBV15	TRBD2	CATSMESGSGADTQYF	TGTGCCACCAGCATGGAGAGCGGGAGCGGAGCAGATACGCAGTATTTT
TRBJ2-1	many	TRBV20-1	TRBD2	CSAHPALAVPYNEQFF	TGCAGTGCTCATCCCGCACTAGCGGTACCGTACAATGAGCAGTTCTTC
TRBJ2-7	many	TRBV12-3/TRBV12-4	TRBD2	CASSPRPTSGKRGGEQYF	TGTGCCAGCAGTCCTCGACCGACTAGCGGGAAAAGAGGTGGAGAGCAGTACTTC
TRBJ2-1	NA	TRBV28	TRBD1	CASGTRRRTGDSYNEQFF	TGTGCCAGCGGTACAAGGAGACGAACAGGGGATTCCTACAATGAGCAGTTCTTC
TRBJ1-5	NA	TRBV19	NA	CASSIWESNQPQHF	TGTGCCAGTAGTATATGGGAGAGCAATCAGCCCCAGCATTTT
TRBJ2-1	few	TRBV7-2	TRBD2	CASSPKLPLAGGYNEQFF	TGTGCCAGCAGCCCCAAGCTACCCCTAGCGGGAGGATACAATGAGCAGTTCTTC
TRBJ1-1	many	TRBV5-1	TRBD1	CASSLEGQLNTEAFF	TGCGCCAGCAGCTTGGAGGGACAGTTGAACACTGAAGCTTTCTTT
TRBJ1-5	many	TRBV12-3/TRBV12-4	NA	CASTLAGGVQPQHF	TGTGCCAGCACCCTAGCTGGGGGGGTTCAGCCCCAGCATTTT
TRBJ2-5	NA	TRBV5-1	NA	CASSLGTGGRRFETQYF	TGCGCCAGCAGCTTGGGTACAGGAGGTCGACGGTTCGAGACCCAGTACTTC
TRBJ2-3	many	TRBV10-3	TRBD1	CATDPGQVTDTQYF	TGTGCCACGGACCCGGGACAGGTCACAGATACGCAGTATTTT
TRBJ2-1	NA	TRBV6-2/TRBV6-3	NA	CASSSQAGVNEQFF	TGTGCCAGCAGTTCCCAGGCAGGGGTCAATGAGCAGTTCTTC
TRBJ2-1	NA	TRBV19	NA	CASSTRRAPVDEQFF	TGTGCCAGTAGTACCCGCCGGGCCCCGGTGGATGAGCAGTTCTTC
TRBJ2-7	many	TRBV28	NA	CASRLVNDYEQYF	TGTGCCAGCAGACTAGTAAATGACTACGAGCAGTACTTC
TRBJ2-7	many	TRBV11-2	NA	CASTGGESYEQYF	TGTGCCAGCACCGGTGGCGAATCCTACGAGCAGTACTTC
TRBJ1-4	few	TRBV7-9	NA	CASSLYEGEKLFF	TGTGCCAGCAGCCTTTACGAGGGGGAAAAACTGTTTTTT
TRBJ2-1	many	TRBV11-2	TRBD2	CASSITSGSIYEQFF	TGTGCCAGCAGCATTACTAGCGGGAGCATCTATGAGCAGTTCTTC
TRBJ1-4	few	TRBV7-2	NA	CASSLLGGNNEKLFF	TGTGCCAGCAGCTTATTAGGGGGGAATAATGAAAAACTGTTTTTT
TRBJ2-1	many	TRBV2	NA	CASRGGTSYNEQFF	TGTGCCAGCCGAGGGGGTACCTCCTACAATGAGCAGTTCTTC
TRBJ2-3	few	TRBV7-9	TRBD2	CASSSTSGRADADTQYF	TGTGCCAGCAGCTCGACTAGCGGGAGGGCCGACGCAGATACGCAGTATTTT
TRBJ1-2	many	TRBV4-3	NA	CASSQTHGGASNYGYTF	TGCGCCAGCAGCCAAACCCACGGGGGCGCGTCTAACTATGGCTACACCTTC
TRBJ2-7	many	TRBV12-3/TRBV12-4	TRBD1	CASTPDRGPPYEQYF	TGTGCCAGCACTCCGGACAGGGGGCCCCCCTACGAGCAGTACTTC
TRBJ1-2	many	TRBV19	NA	CASSRVYGYTF	TGTGCCAGTAGTCGGGTCTATGGCTACACCTTC
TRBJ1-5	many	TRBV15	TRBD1	CATSSEGQGDQPQHF	TGTGCCACCAGCAGCGAAGGACAGGGGGATCAGCCCCAGCATTTT
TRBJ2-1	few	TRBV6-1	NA	CASRPRDMWENEQFF	TGTGCCAGCAGGCCCCGGGACATGTGGGAGAATGAGCAGTTCTTC
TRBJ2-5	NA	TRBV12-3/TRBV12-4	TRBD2	CASSFAGGRGETQYF	TGTGCCAGCAGTTTTGCGGGAGGGCGAGGAGAGACCCAGTACTTC
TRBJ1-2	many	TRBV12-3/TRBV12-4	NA	CASSLGVGYTF	TGTGCCAGCAGTTTGGGAGTTGGCTACACCTTC
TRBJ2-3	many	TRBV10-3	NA	CAISDPGATDTQYF	TGTGCCATCAGTGATCCTGGAGCTACAGATACGCAGTATTTT
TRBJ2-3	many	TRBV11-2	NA	CASMGTDTQYF	TGTGCCAGCATGGGAACAGATACGCAGTATTTT
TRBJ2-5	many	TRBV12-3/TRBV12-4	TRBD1	CASSLGGTGIQETQYF	TGTGCCAGCAGTTTAGGTGGGACAGGGATCCAAGAGACCCAGTACTTC
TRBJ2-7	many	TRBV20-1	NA	CSARGDPRGRYEQYF	TGCAGTGCTAGAGGCGACCCTCGCGGCCGGTACGAGCAGTACTTC
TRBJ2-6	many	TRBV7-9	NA	CASSSDHSGANVLTF	TGTGCCAGCAGCTCGGACCACAGTGGGGCCAACGTCCTGACTTTC
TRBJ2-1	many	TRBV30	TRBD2	CAWSYGTSGSNEQFF	TGTGCCTGGAGCTACGGGACTAGCGGGAGCAATGAGCAGTTCTTC
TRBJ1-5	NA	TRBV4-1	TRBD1	CASSLGQGLPNQPQHF	TGCGCCAGCAGCTTAGGACAGGGGCTCCCCAATCAGCCCCAGCATTTT